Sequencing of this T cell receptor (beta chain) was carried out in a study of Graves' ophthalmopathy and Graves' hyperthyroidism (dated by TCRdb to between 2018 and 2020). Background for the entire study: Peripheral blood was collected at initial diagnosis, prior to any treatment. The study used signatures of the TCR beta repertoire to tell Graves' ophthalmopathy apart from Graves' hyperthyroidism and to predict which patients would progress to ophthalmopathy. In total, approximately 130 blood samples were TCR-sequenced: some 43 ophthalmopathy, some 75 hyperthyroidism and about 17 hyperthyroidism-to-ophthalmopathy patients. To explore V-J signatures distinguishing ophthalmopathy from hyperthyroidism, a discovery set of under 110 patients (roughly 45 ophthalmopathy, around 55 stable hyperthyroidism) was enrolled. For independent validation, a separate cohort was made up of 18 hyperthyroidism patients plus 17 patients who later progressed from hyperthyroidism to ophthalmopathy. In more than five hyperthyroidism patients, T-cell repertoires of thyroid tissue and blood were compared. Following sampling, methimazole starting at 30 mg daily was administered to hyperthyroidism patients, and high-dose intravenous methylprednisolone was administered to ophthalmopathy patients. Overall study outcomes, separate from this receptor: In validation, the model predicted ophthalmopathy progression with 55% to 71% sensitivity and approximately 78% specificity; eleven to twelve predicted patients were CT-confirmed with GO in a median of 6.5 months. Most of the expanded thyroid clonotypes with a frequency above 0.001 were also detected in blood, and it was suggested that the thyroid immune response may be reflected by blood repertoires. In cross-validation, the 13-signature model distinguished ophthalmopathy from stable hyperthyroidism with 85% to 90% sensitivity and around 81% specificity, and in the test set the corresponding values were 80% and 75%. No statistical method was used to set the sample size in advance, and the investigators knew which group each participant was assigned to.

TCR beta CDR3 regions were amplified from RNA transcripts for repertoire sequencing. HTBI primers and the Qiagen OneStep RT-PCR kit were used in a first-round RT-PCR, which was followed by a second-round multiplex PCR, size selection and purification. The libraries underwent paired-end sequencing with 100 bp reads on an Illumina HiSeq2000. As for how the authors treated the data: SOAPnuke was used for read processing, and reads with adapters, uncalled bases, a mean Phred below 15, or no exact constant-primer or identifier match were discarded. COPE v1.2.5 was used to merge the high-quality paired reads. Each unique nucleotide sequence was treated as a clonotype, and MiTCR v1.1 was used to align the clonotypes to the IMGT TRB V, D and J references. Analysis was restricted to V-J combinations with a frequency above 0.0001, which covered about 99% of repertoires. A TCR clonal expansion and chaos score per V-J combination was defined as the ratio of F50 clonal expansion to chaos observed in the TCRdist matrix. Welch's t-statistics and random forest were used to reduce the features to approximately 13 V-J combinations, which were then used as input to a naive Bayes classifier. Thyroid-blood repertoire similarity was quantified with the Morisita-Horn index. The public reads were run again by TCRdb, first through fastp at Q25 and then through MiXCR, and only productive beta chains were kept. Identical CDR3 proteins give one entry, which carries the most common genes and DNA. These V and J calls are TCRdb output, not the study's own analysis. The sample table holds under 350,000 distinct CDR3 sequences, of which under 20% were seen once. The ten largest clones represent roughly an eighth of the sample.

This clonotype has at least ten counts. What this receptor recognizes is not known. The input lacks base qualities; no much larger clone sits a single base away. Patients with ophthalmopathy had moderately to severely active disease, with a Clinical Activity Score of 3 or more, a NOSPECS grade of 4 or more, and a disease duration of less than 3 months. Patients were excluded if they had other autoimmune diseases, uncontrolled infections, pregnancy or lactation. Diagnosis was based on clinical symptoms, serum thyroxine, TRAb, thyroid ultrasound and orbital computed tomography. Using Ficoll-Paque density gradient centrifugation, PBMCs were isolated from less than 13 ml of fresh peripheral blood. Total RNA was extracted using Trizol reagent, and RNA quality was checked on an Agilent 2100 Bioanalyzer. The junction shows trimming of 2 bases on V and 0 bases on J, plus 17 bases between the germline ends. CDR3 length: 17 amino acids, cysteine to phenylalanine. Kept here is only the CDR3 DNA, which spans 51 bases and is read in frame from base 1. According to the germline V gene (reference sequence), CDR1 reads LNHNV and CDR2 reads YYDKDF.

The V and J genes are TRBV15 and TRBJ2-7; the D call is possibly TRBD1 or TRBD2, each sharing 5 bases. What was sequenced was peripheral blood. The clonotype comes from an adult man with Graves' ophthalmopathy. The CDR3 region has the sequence CATSRSTYRDHSYEQYF. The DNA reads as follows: TGTGCCACCAGCAGATCAACGTACCGGGACCACTCCTACGAGCAGTACTTC. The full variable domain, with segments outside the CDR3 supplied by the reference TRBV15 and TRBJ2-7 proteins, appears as DAMVIQNPRYQVTQFGKPVTLSCSQTLNHNVMYWYQQKSSQAPKLLFHYYDKDFNNEADTPDNFQSRRPNTSFCFLDIRSPGLGDTAMYLCATSRSTYRDHSYEQYFGPGTRLTVT.